The rows below give T cell receptor beta chains drawn from one sample of a study of blood T cell repertoires in COVID-19. TCRdb's table, derived via immunoSEQ multiplex PCR, lists solely in-frame clones and lacks some. The sample records around 220,000 clones, roughly 80% being singletons. Sequenced: peripheral blood. These TCRs come from a woman older than 75 with COVID-19, enrolled during active disease. CDR3s include the opening cysteine and the closing phenylalanine or tryptophan. A D gene is named only where the DNA matches it firmly. Size is omitted from some rows. Given values are once, few, many or a class for expanded clones.

d_call: TRBD1
v_call: TRBV4-1
clone_size: .
j_call: TRBJ1-2
cdr3_nt: TGCGCCAGCAGCCGAGACAGGGGGCTTGGCTACACCTTC
cdr3_aa: CASSRDRGLGYTF

d_call: .
v_call: TRBV5-4
clone_size: once
j_call: TRBJ1-3
cdr3_nt: TGTGCCAGCAGCTTAGCAGGGCATGCCTCTGGAAACACCATATATTTT
cdr3_aa: CASSLAGHASGNTIYF

d_call: .
v_call: TRBV15
clone_size: .
j_call: TRBJ1-5
cdr3_nt: TGTGCCACCAGCCCGGGGTTCGGTGGTCAGCCCCAGCATTTT
cdr3_aa: CATSPGFGGQPQHF

d_call: .
v_call: TRBV5-6
clone_size: few
j_call: TRBJ2-7
cdr3_nt: TGTGCCAGCAGCACAAAAACCGACTTGGAGCTAAACTTC
cdr3_aa: CASSTKTDLELNF

d_call: TRBD1
v_call: TRBV9
clone_size: .
j_call: TRBJ1-4
cdr3_nt: TGTGCCAGCAGCCCCGCCGGGACAGTAGGGGAAAAACTGTTTTTT
cdr3_aa: CASSPAGTVGEKLFF

d_call: TRBD1
v_call: TRBV6-5
clone_size: .
j_call: TRBJ2-7
cdr3_nt: TGTGCCAGCAGTTCCGGACAGGCCCCGACCTACGAGCAGTACTTC
cdr3_aa: CASSSGQAPTYEQYF

d_call: TRBD1
v_call: TRBV19
clone_size: few
j_call: TRBJ1-5
cdr3_nt: TGTGGACCCCCGGGCCCCGGACAGGGGCCTAGCAATCAGCCCCAGCATTTT
cdr3_aa: CGPPGPGQGPSNQPQHF

d_call: .
v_call: TRBV21-1
clone_size: .
j_call: TRBJ2-5
cdr3_nt: TGTGCCAGCAGCAACAGGACAGCCCAAGAGACCCAGTACTTC
cdr3_aa: CASSNRTAQETQYF

d_call: .
v_call: TRBV2
clone_size: .
j_call: TRBJ1-2
cdr3_nt: TGTGCCAGCAGTGAAAGAGGTGCCGGAGCCGATAATTTT
cdr3_aa: CASSERGAGADNF

d_call: TRBD1
v_call: TRBV4-1
clone_size: .
j_call: TRBJ2-3
cdr3_nt: TGCGCCAGCAGCCAGTCCCCCTTTGGGACAGGGAGCACAGATACGCAGTATTTT
cdr3_aa: CASSQSPFGTGSTDTQYF

d_call: .
v_call: TRBV11-2
clone_size: .
j_call: TRBJ2-7
cdr3_nt: TGTGCCAGCAGGCCTCAACAGGGAAGCTCCTACGAGCAGTACTTC
cdr3_aa: CASRPQQGSSYEQYF

d_call: .
v_call: TRBV5-1
clone_size: .
j_call: TRBJ2-3
cdr3_nt: TGCGCCAGCAGCTTGGCCAGGATGGATGCTAGCACAGATACGCAGTATTTT
cdr3_aa: CASSLARMDASTDTQYF

d_call: TRBD1
v_call: TRBV19
clone_size: few
j_call: TRBJ1-6
cdr3_nt: TGTGCCAGTAGTATCCGGACAGGGGGCGCGGATTCACCCCTCCACTTT
cdr3_aa: CASSIRTGGADSPLHF

d_call: .
v_call: TRBV27
clone_size: .
j_call: TRBJ2-1
cdr3_nt: TGTGCCAGCGCCCCACAGGGCCGATGGAATGAGCAGTTCTTC
cdr3_aa: CASAPQGRWNEQFF

d_call: .
v_call: TRBV5-4
clone_size: once
j_call: TRBJ1-2
cdr3_nt: TGTGCCAGCCTCACGGGTACGCCCGATCTTAACTATGGCTACACCTTC
cdr3_aa: CASLTGTPDLNYGYTF

d_call: .
v_call: TRBV5-1
clone_size: .
j_call: TRBJ2-7
cdr3_nt: TGCGCCAGCAGCTTAGCGGCCAGGAACGAGCAGTACTTC
cdr3_aa: CASSLAARNEQYF

d_call: .
v_call: TRBV9
clone_size: many
j_call: TRBJ1-6
cdr3_nt: TGTGCCAGCAGCGTAGTCTCCGGGACTGGGGTTTCACCCCTCCACTTT
cdr3_aa: CASSVVSGTGVSPLHF

d_call: .
v_call: TRBV7-9
clone_size: .
j_call: TRBJ1-1
cdr3_nt: TGTGCCAGCAGTCCAGGGGTTGTGAACACTGAAGCTTTCTTT
cdr3_aa: CASSPGVVNTEAFF

d_call: .
v_call: TRBV3-1/TRBV3-2
clone_size: .
j_call: TRBJ1-5
cdr3_nt: TGTGCCAGCAGCCTAAATAGCAATCAGCCCCAGCATTTT
cdr3_aa: CASSLNSNQPQHF

d_call: TRBD2
v_call: TRBV11-3
clone_size: .
j_call: TRBJ2-1
cdr3_nt: TGTGCCAGCAGCCCGGGGACTAGCAGCAATGAGCAGTTCTTC
cdr3_aa: CASSPGTSSNEQFF

d_call: .
v_call: TRBV9
clone_size: .
j_call: TRBJ2-2
cdr3_nt: TGTGCCAGCAGCGTAGGAGCCCAGGGCAACACCGGGGAGCTGTTTTTT
cdr3_aa: CASSVGAQGNTGELFF

d_call: TRBD1
v_call: TRBV5-1
clone_size: .
j_call: TRBJ1-6
cdr3_nt: TGCGCCAGCAGCAAGGGACAGGGAATAGGTAATTCACCCCTCCACTTT
cdr3_aa: CASSKGQGIGNSPLHF

d_call: TRBD1
v_call: TRBV5-4
clone_size: .
j_call: TRBJ2-7
cdr3_nt: TGTGCCAGCAGCTTAGGACAGGGGCCCCGGGGCGAGCAGTACTTC
cdr3_aa: CASSLGQGPRGEQYF

d_call: .
v_call: TRBV2
clone_size: .
j_call: TRBJ2-5
cdr3_nt: TGTGCCAGCAGTCTAGAGCGGGCCTACCAAGAGACCCAGTACTTC
cdr3_aa: CASSLERAYQETQYF

d_call: .
v_call: TRBV25-1
clone_size: .
j_call: TRBJ2-5
cdr3_nt: TGTGCCAGCAGTGTAAGGAGGGGTGGTGAAGAGACCCAGTACTTC
cdr3_aa: CASSVRRGGEETQYF

d_call: .
v_call: TRBV5-1
clone_size: .
j_call: TRBJ2-7
cdr3_nt: TGCGCCAGCAGAAGGATAGCGCTATCCTACGAGCAGTACTTC
cdr3_aa: CASRRIALSYEQYF

d_call: TRBD1
v_call: TRBV19
clone_size: once
j_call: TRBJ1-1
cdr3_nt: TGTGCCAGTAGTACCCCACAGGGGGCTCTGAACACTGAAGCTTTCTTT
cdr3_aa: CASSTPQGALNTEAFF

d_call: .
v_call: TRBV1
clone_size: .
j_call: TRBJ2-5
cdr3_nt: TGCACCAGCAGCCAAGATGGGGGTAGCGGGAGGGGAGAGACCCAGTACTTC
cdr3_aa: CTSSQDGGSGRGETQYF

d_call: .
v_call: TRBV24-1
clone_size: .
j_call: TRBJ1-2
cdr3_nt: TGTGCCACCAGTGATTCAGGCCCAGACTATGGCTACACCTTC
cdr3_aa: CATSDSGPDYGYTF

d_call: .
v_call: TRBV15
clone_size: .
j_call: TRBJ2-5
cdr3_nt: TGTGCCACCAGCAGCCCTCGGGGACTCCAGAAGACCCAGTACTTC
cdr3_aa: CATSSPRGLQKTQYF

d_call: .
v_call: TRBV5-1
clone_size: .
j_call: TRBJ2-7
cdr3_nt: TGCGCCAGCAGTTTTGGAGGGCCCTACGAGCAGTACTTC
cdr3_aa: CASSFGGPYEQYF

d_call: .
v_call: TRBV5-1
clone_size: .
j_call: TRBJ2-5
cdr3_nt: TGCGCCAGCAGCAGTACTAGCAATCAAGAGACCCAGTACTTC
cdr3_aa: CASSSTSNQETQYF

d_call: TRBD1
v_call: TRBV5-1
clone_size: .
j_call: TRBJ2-1
cdr3_nt: TGCGCCAGCAGCTCTGCCGCGACAGGGTACAATGAGCAGTTCTTC
cdr3_aa: CASSSAATGYNEQFF

d_call: TRBD1
v_call: TRBV3-1/TRBV3-2
clone_size: many
j_call: TRBJ2-7
cdr3_nt: TGTGCCAGCAGCCCCGGGACAGGGAGGTACTACGAGCAGTACTTC
cdr3_aa: CASSPGTGRYYEQYF

d_call: .
v_call: TRBV7-8
clone_size: .
j_call: TRBJ2-3
cdr3_nt: TGTGCCAGCAGCTCACGGGGAATGCGGACAGATACGCAGTATTTT
cdr3_aa: CASSSRGMRTDTQYF

d_call: .
v_call: TRBV4-2
clone_size: .
j_call: TRBJ2-7
cdr3_nt: TGTGCCAGCAGCCAATCCGGGACTTACCACTACGAGCAGTACTTC
cdr3_aa: CASSQSGTYHYEQYF

d_call: .
v_call: TRBV6-5
clone_size: .
j_call: TRBJ2-3
cdr3_nt: TGTGCCAGCAGTAGACAGCTAGATACGCAGTATTTT
cdr3_aa: CASSRQLDTQYF

d_call: TRBD1
v_call: TRBV24-1
clone_size: .
j_call: TRBJ1-6
cdr3_nt: TGTGCCACCAGTGATTCCGACAGGGAAAATTCACCCCTCCACTTT
cdr3_aa: CATSDSDRENSPLHF

d_call: .
v_call: TRBV7-6
clone_size: .
j_call: TRBJ1-5
cdr3_nt: TGTGCCAGCAGCCTCTCGGACGGGGATCAGCCCCAGCATTTT
cdr3_aa: CASSLSDGDQPQHF

d_call: .
v_call: TRBV5-4
clone_size: few
j_call: TRBJ1-1
cdr3_nt: TGTGCCAGCGGTACCGGGAGGGACACTGAAGCTTTCTTT
cdr3_aa: CASGTGRDTEAFF

d_call: .
v_call: TRBV28
clone_size: .
j_call: TRBJ1-2
cdr3_nt: TGTGCCAGCAGCTTGGGTAGGGGCTATGGCTACACCTTC
cdr3_aa: CASSLGRGYGYTF

d_call: TRBD2
v_call: TRBV4-1
clone_size: .
j_call: TRBJ2-5
cdr3_nt: TGCGCCAGCAGCCAATCCGGGACTAGCGGGCAAGAGACCCAGTACTTC
cdr3_aa: CASSQSGTSGQETQYF

d_call: .
v_call: TRBV7-7
clone_size: .
j_call: TRBJ2-2
cdr3_nt: TGTGCTAGCAGCTTAGACAGGTTCACCGGGGAGCTGTTTTTT
cdr3_aa: CASSLDRFTGELFF

d_call: .
v_call: TRBV27
clone_size: .
j_call: TRBJ2-5
cdr3_nt: TGTGCCAGCAGTCCCCGCCAGGGGAAAGAGACCCAGTACTTC
cdr3_aa: CASSPRQGKETQYF

d_call: TRBD2
v_call: TRBV7-3
clone_size: once
j_call: TRBJ2-1
cdr3_nt: TGTGCCAGCAGCCCAATAAGGACTAGCGGGAGATTCCGAGGCGACAATGAGCAGTTCTTC
cdr3_aa: CASSPIRTSGRFRGDNEQFF

d_call: .
v_call: TRBV4-2
clone_size: .
j_call: TRBJ2-7
cdr3_nt: TGTGCCAGCAGCCAAAGCAGCGGAGAGCAGTACTTC
cdr3_aa: CASSQSSGEQYF

d_call: .
v_call: TRBV4-1
clone_size: few
j_call: TRBJ2-3
cdr3_nt: TGCGCCAGCAGCCAAGCCCAGGGCACAGATACGCAGTATTTT
cdr3_aa: CASSQAQGTDTQYF

d_call: .
v_call: TRBV24-1
clone_size: .
j_call: TRBJ2-5
cdr3_nt: TGTGCCACCAGTGATCCCTCCGGGAGCGGTGCGACCCAGTACTTC
cdr3_aa: CATSDPSGSGATQYF

d_call: TRBD1
v_call: TRBV27
clone_size: .
j_call: TRBJ1-5
cdr3_nt: TGTGCCAGCAGTGCAGACAGGGCTCAGCCCCAGCATTTT
cdr3_aa: CASSADRAQPQHF

d_call: .
v_call: TRBV11-2
clone_size: .
j_call: TRBJ1-2
cdr3_nt: TGTGCCAGCAGCCTGGGGTCCGGATGGGGGGATGGCTACACCTTC
cdr3_aa: CASSLGSGWGDGYTF

d_call: TRBD1
v_call: TRBV2
clone_size: .
j_call: TRBJ2-1
cdr3_nt: TGTGCCAGCCGAAGGGGACAGGAGCCTACCTACAATGAGCAGTTCTTC
cdr3_aa: CASRRGQEPTYNEQFF

d_call: TRBD2
v_call: TRBV28
clone_size: .
j_call: TRBJ2-1
cdr3_nt: TGTGCCAGCGGACTAGCGGGTCCGGGAGGGGAGCAGTTCTTC
cdr3_aa: CASGLAGPGGEQFF

d_call: .
v_call: TRBV7-7
clone_size: .
j_call: TRBJ1-4
cdr3_nt: TGTGCTAGCAGCTTAGCGATGGGAGCGGGGGAAAAACTGTTTTTT
cdr3_aa: CASSLAMGAGEKLFF

d_call: TRBD2
v_call: TRBV3-1/TRBV3-2
clone_size: .
j_call: TRBJ2-5
cdr3_nt: TGTGCCAGCAGCCAAGGCGCGAGCGGGGGGGCCCAGGAGACCCAGTACTTC
cdr3_aa: CASSQGASGGAQETQYF

d_call: TRBD2
v_call: TRBV6-4
clone_size: .
j_call: TRBJ2-1
cdr3_nt: TGTGCCAGCAGTGACCTGTCAGCGGGAGAGCAGTTCTTC
cdr3_aa: CASSDLSAGEQFF